Following are 11 T cell receptor beta chains from one sample sequenced in a study of T cell changes during pregnancy in multiple sclerosis. Only in-frame clones appear in the TCRdb table, and some are missing; sequencing was by immunoSEQ multiplex PCR. The table lists 75,000 to 95,000 clones, 94% of them singletons. The starting material was CD4+ T cells from peripheral blood mononuclear cells, obtained after pregnancy. These receptors came from a female donor with multiple sclerosis, enrolled in a pregnancy study.

The chain carries TRBV5-4 and TRBJ2-7; 11 bases align to TRBD1. The CDR3 is 15 residues long. V was clipped by 0 bases and J by 11 bases; unmatched bases: 10. The germline V gene encodes CDR1 SGHNT and CDR2 YYREEE (reference sequence). In nucleotides, the CDR3 is TGTGCCAGCAGCTTGGACGGGACAGGGGGAGGAAGCAAGTACTTC. As protein: CASSLDGTGGGSKYF.

This clone was seen once. The gene calls are TRBV5-5 and TRBJ2-2; 10 bases fit TRBD2. This CDR3 region has 16 residues. Germline V CDR1 and CDR2: SGHKS, YYEKEE (reference sequence). J was trimmed by 1 base and V by 4 bases; bases with no gene match: 4. CDR3 protein: CASSPWTSGNTGELFF. In DNA form, the CDR3 reads TGTGCCAGCAGCCCCTGGACTAGCGGGAACACCGGGGAGCTGTTTTTT.

This chain uses TRBV5-8 with TRBJ1-1, with 7 bases fitting TRBD1. This CDR3 is 13 amino acids long. V was clipped by 5 bases and J by 9 bases; unmatched bases: 10. CDR1 SGHTS and CDR2 YDEGEE come from the germline V gene. CDR3 coding DNA: TGTGCCAGCAGAAAAAAGGGGACAGACCAAGCTTTCTTT. Protein: CASRKKGTDQAFF.

The chain employs TRBV6-5 and TRBJ1-5; D might be TRBD1 (5 bases). The CDR3 spans 14 residues. Germline lookup yields CDR1 MNHEY and CDR2 SVGAGI. Trimming cost V 4 bases and J 2 bases, with 9 bases left between them. CDR3 region: CASSSGGGNQPQHF. CDR3 nucleotides: TGTGCCAGCAGTTCGGGGGGAGGCAATCAGCCCCAGCATTTT.

The chain recombines TRBV9 with TRBJ1-2; possible D gene TRBD1, 5 bases. V was clipped by 0 bases and J by 3 bases, with 12 bases between them. Germline CDR1 reads SGDLS; CDR2 reads YYNGEE. The CDR3 runs to 15 residues. Here the CDR3 DNA reads TGTGCCAGCAGCGTAGGCCCCACGGGGGACTATGGCTACACCTTC. It codes for CASSVGPTGDYGYTF. Filled out from reference TRBV9 and TRBJ1-2, the complete variable domain reads DSGVTQTPKHLITATGQRVTLRCSPRSGDLSVYWYQQSLDQGLQFLIQYYNGEERAKGNILERFSAQQFPDLHSELNLSSLELGDSALYFCASSVGPTGDYGYTFGSGTRLTVV.

The chain carries TRBV28 and TRBJ2-7, with 8 bases matching TRBD2. The CDR3 contains 16 residues. Germline CDR1 reads MDHEN; CDR2 reads SYDVKM. The junction had 14 bases not matched to a gene; V was cut back by 7 bases and J by 3 bases. The DNA for the CDR3 is TGTGCCAGCATTGATGGGGGGACTAGAACATTCTACGAGCAGTACTTC. Protein: CASIDGGTRTFYEQYF.

The chain recombines TRBV7-9 with TRBJ1-1; D possibly corresponds to TRBD1 (6 bases). CDR3 length: 14 amino acids. Germline values: CDR1 SEHNR, CDR2 FQNEAQ (reference sequence). Deletions cut 4 bases from V and 6 bases from J, with 15 bases between. The CDR3 protein is CASSSGHGLPEAFF. In DNA, the CDR3 is TGTGCCAGCAGCTCGGGACACGGCTTGCCTGAAGCTTTCTTT.

This rearrangement joins TRBV28 to TRBJ1-3; 7 bases line up with TRBD1. CDR1 is MDHEN, CDR2 SYDVKM, per germline. V was clipped by 6 bases and J by 0 bases; unmatched bases: 2. This CDR3 has 14 residues. The CDR3 is CASRTGHSGNTIYF. DNA for the CDR3: TGTGCCAGCAGGACAGGGCACTCTGGAAACACCATATATTTT.

This clone was seen more than once but under ten times. V usage is TRBV7-6 and J usage is TRBJ2-6; D perhaps matches TRBD2 (7 bases). The V gene's germline CDR1 is SGHVS and CDR2 FNYEAQ. This CDR3 has 17 amino acids. V was shortened by 6 bases and J by 0 bases, with 15 bases between the two germline ends. As DNA, the CDR3 is TGTGCCAGCAGTTCTAGGGGGGGAGGCTCTGGGGCCAACGTCCTGACTTTC. Protein: CASSSRGGGSGANVLTF.

Turning to this clone: The junction departs from germline at one end; a sequencing error may be responsible. V gene TRBV5-1 combines with J gene TRBJ2-3; a weak D match, TRBD2 (6 bases). Germline V gene data show CDR1 as SGHRS and CDR2 as YFSETQ. This CDR3 is built from 15 residues. CDR3 amino acids: CASTLGPGRTDTQYF. The CDR3 bases are TGCGCCAGCACCTTGGGTCCAGGGAGGACAGATACGCAGTATTTT.

The rearrangement uses TRBV2 and TRBJ1-1, with D tentatively TRBD1 (6 bases). This CDR3 is built from 12 residues. Germline V gives CDR1 SNHLY, CDR2 FYNNEI. Trimming stripped 1 base from V and 8 bases from J, with 8 bases between. The CDR3 sequence is CASSEVDREAFF. As DNA, the CDR3 is TGTGCCAGCAGTGAAGTCGACAGGGAAGCTTTCTTT.